These 27 T cell receptor beta chains were sequenced from one sample in a study of tumor-infiltrating lymphocytes in primary liver carcinoma. A constant-region primer served to make TCR beta cDNA from approximately 490 ng total RNA. Nested multiplex PCR, run for three rounds with slightly modified ARM-PCR, yielded TCR beta libraries. Researchers ran the first two PCR rounds for roughly 11 cycles each with TRBV1-TRBV30 forward primers and a C-beta reverse primer. TCRdb re-called the multiplex PCR reads through MiXCR, storing one row per CDR3 protein. The profile shows hundreds of thousands of distinct CDR3 sequences, approximately 54% of them singletons. Blood RNA originated from unsorted whole blood, with germline DNA additionally extracted. Sequenced input: peripheral blood. These receptor sequences come from a woman in her thirties with primary liver carcinoma and hepatitis B virus infection.

This clonotype appeared many times. This sequence joins TRBV29-1 and TRBJ1-3; unclear D gene. Germline V gene sequence: CDR1 SQVTM, CDR2 ANQGSEA. V lost 4 bases, J lost 2 bases, and 9 bases lay in between. The CDR3 is 13 amino acids. The CDR3 reads CSVAAYPGNTIYF. The CDR3 DNA reads TGCAGCGTTGCCGCCTATCCTGGAAACACCATATATTTT.

Turning to this clonotype: With a much larger clone just one base away, this may be a read error. This likely comes from a read error, as the CDR3 has no conserved phenylalanine or tryptophan at its end. The V call is TRBV29-1, the J call TRBJ2-1, with 10 bases lining up with TRBD2. Germline-derived CDR1 and CDR2 are SQVTM and ANQGSEA. J lost 2 bases, V lost 8 bases, and 3 bases had no gene match. The CDR3 consists of 13 residues. Here the CDR3 DNA reads TGCAGCTCGGGACTAGCGACCTACAATGAGCAGTTCCTC. Translation: CSSGLATYNEQFL.

In regard to this clonotype: A much larger clonotype is one base distant, so this may be a read error. The V gene is TRBV6-1, the J gene TRBJ1-3; D is possibly TRBD1 (5 bases). There are 16 residues in the CDR3. V was pared by 10 bases and J by 0 bases, with 19 bases between. Germline CDR1 and CDR2: MNHNS and SASEGT. The CDR3 loop reads CANSEQRRGSGNTIYF. In DNA form, the CDR3 reads TGTGCCAACAGCGAACAAAGGAGGGGCTCTGGAAACACCATATATTTT.

About this clonotype: One base away lies a much larger clone, so this may be a sequencing read error. This chain uses TRBV6-5 with TRBJ1-3; D is uncertain. Trimming took 9 bases from V and 7 from J, leaving 16 bases between them. The CDR3 consists of 13 residues. Germline loops: CDR1 MNHEY, CDR2 SVGAGI. For the CDR3, the DNA is TGTGCCAGTGGGGTACAAGCCGGGAACACCATATATTTT. Its protein is CASGVQAGNTIYF.

The rearrangement uses TRBV28 and TRBJ2-1, with unresolved D. V lost 4 bases and J 7 bases, leaving 17 bases between the germline ends. The CDR3 loop spans 15 amino acids. Germline values: CDR1 MDHEN, CDR2 SYDVKM. The chain's CDR3 is CASSYSLPPENEQFF. The CDR3 DNA reads as TGTGCCAGCAGTTATTCCCTGCCCCCCGAGAATGAGCAGTTCTTC. Filled out from reference TRBV28 and TRBJ2-1, the complete variable domain reads DVKVTQSSRYLVKRTGEKVFLECVQDMDHENMFWYRQDPGLGLRLIYFSYDVKMKEKGDIPEGYSVSREKKERFSLILESASTNQTSMYLCASSYSLPPENEQFFGPGTRLTVL.

V and J are TRBV28 and TRBJ2-7; no reliable D call. V was shortened by 6 bases and J by 10 bases, with 13 bases between the two germline ends. Per germline, CDR1 MDHEN and CDR2 SYDVKM. The CDR3 length is 11 residues. CDR3 coding DNA: TGTGCCAGCAGCCTCTTCTCCGGCCAGTACTTC. Amino acids: CASSLFSGQYF.

As regards this clonotype: A much larger clone sits a single nucleotide away, making a read error possible. The chain joins TRBV6-1 to TRBJ2-1; D is undetermined. The V gene's germline CDR1 is MNHNS and CDR2 SASEGT. Trimming cost V 5 bases and J 3 bases, with 11 bases left between them. The CDR3 is made up of 14 amino acids. This CDR3 is CASSKGRYYNEQFF. CDR3 DNA sequence: TGTGCCAGCAGTAAAGGTCGCTACTACAATGAGCAGTTCTTC.

This clonotype was counted at least ten times. This sequence joins TRBV29-1 and TRBJ2-5; D is possibly TRBD2 (5 bases). CDR3 length equals 13 residues. Germline V gene lookup returns CDR1 SQVTM and CDR2 ANQGSEA. Trimming stripped 3 bases from V and 4 bases from J, with 12 bases between. CDR3 sequence (DNA): TGCAGCGTTGATCGGGGTGGTGGAGAGACCCAGTACTTC. Its protein product is CSVDRGGGETQYF.

This clonotype was counted many times. V and J are TRBV29-1 and TRBJ2-4; the D gene could be TRBD1 or TRBD2 (6 bases each). The CDR3 runs to 12 residues. Looked up from germline, CDR1 is SQVTM and CDR2 is ANQGSEA. The ends were cut back, 3 bases at V and 9 bases at J, with 12 bases in the middle. CDR3 protein: CSVEVGGSIQYF. The CDR3 bases are TGCAGCGTTGAGGTCGGGGGCAGCATTCAGTACTTC.

Turning to this clonotype: A much larger clone lies a single base off, so this may be a read error. The chain links TRBV29-1 to TRBJ2-1, with TRBD2 matching over 8 bases. Germline assignment: CDR1 SQVTM and CDR2 ANQGSEA. The length of the CDR3 is 15 residues. J was trimmed by 11 bases and V by 4 bases; bases with no gene match: 16. The CDR3 spells CSVARAGVGVDKQFF. The CDR3 DNA follows: TGCAGCGTTGCTCGAGCGGGAGTAGGGGTTGATAAGCAGTTCTTC.

This clonotype showed up just a few times. V and J are TRBV28 and TRBJ2-3; TRBD1 aligns across 10 bases. The CDR3 contains 14 residues. The ends lost 8 bases at V and 3 bases at J; junction bases unmatched: 5. CDR1 MDHEN and CDR2 SYDVKM come from the germline V gene. The CDR3 sequence is CASLGTGVTDTQYF. For the CDR3, the DNA is TGTGCCAGCCTTGGGACAGGGGTAACAGATACGCAGTATTTT.

The chain links TRBV13 to TRBJ2-5; D gene uncertain. This CDR3 comprises 13 residues. The V gene's germline CDR1 is PRHDT and CDR2 FYEKMQ (reference sequence). Between the trimmed V and J ends, which lost 5 bases and 3 bases, there was a span of 10 bases. The CDR3 DNA sequence: TGTGCCAGCAGCACCGACAAGAAAGAGACCCAGTACTTC. Encoded protein: CASSTDKKETQYF. Full variable domain (missing parts from reference TRBV13 and TRBJ2-5): AAGVIQSPRHLIKEKRETATLKCYPIPRHDTVYWYQQGPGQDPQFLISFYEKMQSDKGSIPDRFSAQQFSDYHSELNMSSLELGDSALYFCASSTDKKETQYFGPGTRLLVL.

The J gene is TRBJ1-4, the V gene TRBV6-6; tentatively, D is TRBD1 (6 bases). The ends were cut back, 5 bases at V and 14 bases at J, with 15 bases in the middle. The germline gives CDR1 MNHNY, CDR2 SVGAGI (reference sequence). CDR3 length: 12 amino acids. The CDR3 region has the DNA TGTGCCAGCAGTCCACAGGGTCTAATGCTGTTTTTT. It translates to CASSPQGLMLFF.

On this clonotype: At one of its ends the junction is not consistent with the germline gene, which may arise from a read error. The V and J genes are TRBV28 and TRBJ2-3, with D perhaps TRBD2 (5 bases). Germline V lookup: CDR1 MDHEN, CDR2 SYDVKM. The CDR3 loop spans 13 amino acids. The CDR3 is CASSSGLTDTQCF. The CDR3 DNA follows: TGTGCCAGCAGTAGCGGATTAACGGATACGCAGTGTTTT.

This CDR3 is CASSSSSGSPEQYF. The CDR3, as DNA: TGCGCCAGCAGCTCGTCTAGCGGGAGTCCCGAGCAGTACTTC. The chain couples TRBV5-1 to TRBJ2-7; 10 positions agree with TRBD2. The V segment lost 3 bases and the J segment 6 bases; nucleotides outside the gene matches: 6. Germline loops: CDR1 SGHRS, CDR2 YFSETQ. The CDR3 contains 14 residues.

This clonotype came up once. The junction departs from germline at one end; a sequencing error may be responsible. Here the CDR3 reads CASSSAGSSHNEQFF. DNA of the CDR3: TGTGCCAGCAGCTCCGCAGGGAGCTCCCACAATGAACAGTTCTTC. V usage is TRBV11-3 and J usage is TRBJ2-1, with D perhaps matching TRBD1 or TRBD2 (5 bases each). The CDR3 covers 15 residues. Germline values: CDR1 SGHNT, CDR2 YENEEA.

Of note for this clonotype: Germline and junction disagree at one end, which may indicate a read error. The chain couples TRBV29-1 to TRBJ2-6, with D perhaps matching TRBD1 (5 bases). CDR1 is SQVTM, CDR2 ANQGSEA, per germline. This CDR3 has 13 residues. The CDR3 sequence: CSVDSSGANVLIF. Here the CDR3 DNA reads TGCAGCGTTGACAGCTCTGGGGCCAACGTTCTGATTTTC.

On this clonotype: One end of the junction does not line up with germline, which may come from a read error. The genes are TRBV28 and TRBJ2-4; tentative D call: TRBD2 (6 bases). The germline gives CDR1 MDHEN, CDR2 SYDVKM. The CDR3 is 13 residues long. The CDR3 is CASSIPNPGLRHF. The CDR3 DNA is TGTGCCAGCAGTATACCTAATCCGGGACTTAGGCACTTC.

The rearrangement links TRBV6-1 to TRBJ2-2; 9 positions match TRBD1. This CDR3 is built from 14 residues. Germline V gene sequence: CDR1 MNHNS, CDR2 SASEGT. The ends lost 6 bases at V and 6 bases at J; junction bases unmatched: 5. The CDR3 bases are TGTGCCAGCAGCGGACAGGGGAGGGCCGGGGAGCTGTTTTTT. The encoded protein is CASSGQGRAGELFF.

This clonotype was counted ten times or more. The chain employs TRBV11-2 and TRBJ2-7, with 9 bases that match TRBD2. The CDR3 has 16 residues. The J segment lost 3 bases and the V segment lost 5 bases, leaving 11 bases of the junction unmatched. Per the germline V gene, CDR1 is SGHAT and CDR2 is FQNNGV. CDR3 residues: CASSLLGSSGIYEQYF. CDR3 DNA: TGTGCCAGCAGCCTTTTAGGTTCTAGCGGGATCTACGAGCAGTACTTC.

This chain uses TRBV6-2 or TRBV6-3 with TRBJ2-5, with D tentatively TRBD2 (5 bases). The CDR3 spans 13 residues. Trimming cost V 6 bases and J 5 bases, with 13 bases left between them. Germline CDR1 reads MNHEY; CDR2 reads SVGEGT. CDR3 protein: CASRDGERETQYF. The CDR3 DNA is TGTGCCAGCAGGGACGGAGAGCGGGAGACCCAGTACTTC.

Worth noting for this clonotype: At one of its ends the junction is not consistent with the germline gene, which may arise from a read error. The chain has TRBV6-2 or TRBV6-3 and TRBJ2-2; 7 bases match TRBD1. This CDR3 has 15 amino acids. Per germline, CDR1 MNHEY and CDR2 SVGEGT. This CDR3 is CVSSSTGENTWELFF. The CDR3 DNA reads as TGTGTCAGCAGTTCAACAGGGGAGAACACCTGGGAGCTGTTTTTT.

This clonotype was found many times. The V call is TRBV11-2, the J call TRBJ2-7, with TRBD1 identical over 7 bases. J was trimmed by 0 bases and V by 3 bases; bases with no gene match: 5. The CDR3 is 15 amino acids. Germline values: CDR1 SGHAT, CDR2 FQNNGV. CDR3 coding DNA: TGTGCCAGCAGCTTTGGCCAGGGGGACTCCTACGAGCAGTACTTC. It is translated as CASSFGQGDSYEQYF.

This clonotype was detected only a few times. The DNA of the CDR3 is TGTGCTAGTGGTTTGGGGGACAGACGGCAGCCCCAGCATTTT. It codes for CASGLGDRRQPQHF. The chain uses TRBV12-5 and TRBJ1-5, with 7 bases lining up with TRBD1. Trimming took 1 base from V and 7 from J; bases not matched to a gene: 4. The CDR3 sequence is 14 residues long. CDR1 and CDR2 from the germline V gene are LGHNT and FRNRAP.

The gene calls are TRBV7-9 and TRBJ2-1; D is uncertain. Germline V gene sequence: CDR1 SEHNR, CDR2 FQNEAQ (reference sequence). V was shortened by 0 bases and J by 5 bases, with 14 bases between the two germline ends. There are 16 residues in the CDR3. In DNA, the CDR3 is TGTGCCAGCAGCTTAGCGGGAACCTTTGCAGACAATGAGCAGTTCTTC. As protein: CASSLAGTFADNEQFF.

In regard to this clonotype: This may be a read error: a much more frequent sequence differs by one nucleotide. The gene calls are TRBV5-4 and TRBJ2-2; a possible D gene is TRBD1 (7 bases). This CDR3 comprises 13 residues. Germline CDR1 and CDR2: SGHNT and YYREEE (reference sequence). In DNA form, the CDR3 reads TGTGCCGGCAGGACAGGCGGGGCCGGGGAGCTGTTTTTT. Amino acid sequence: CAGRTGGAGELFF.

V is TRBV6-2 or TRBV6-3 and J is TRBJ2-2; the match to TRBD2 covers 9 bases. Trimming took 4 bases from V and 6 from J; bases not matched to a gene: 3. This CDR3 spans 14 amino acids. CDR1 is MNHEY and CDR2 is SVGEGT in the germline V gene. In DNA, the CDR3 is TGTGCCAGCAGTTCGGGACTAGCCCCCGGGGAGCTGTTTTTT. Its translation: CASSSGLAPGELFF.